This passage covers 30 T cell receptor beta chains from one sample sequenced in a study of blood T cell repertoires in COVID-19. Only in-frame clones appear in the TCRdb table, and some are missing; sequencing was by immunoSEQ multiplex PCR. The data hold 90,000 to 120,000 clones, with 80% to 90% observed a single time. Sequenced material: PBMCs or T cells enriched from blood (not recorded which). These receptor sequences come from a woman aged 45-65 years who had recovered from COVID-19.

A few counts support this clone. The chain's CDR3 is CASSFVYTGELFF. In DNA, the CDR3 is TGTGCCAGCAGCTTCGTGTACACCGGGGAGCTGTTTTTT. The chain is built from TRBV7-9 and TRBJ2-2, with no clear D. The CDR3 is 13 amino acids. V was pared by 3 bases and J by 3 bases, with 5 bases between. Germline CDR1 SEHNR, CDR2 FQNEAQ (reference sequence).

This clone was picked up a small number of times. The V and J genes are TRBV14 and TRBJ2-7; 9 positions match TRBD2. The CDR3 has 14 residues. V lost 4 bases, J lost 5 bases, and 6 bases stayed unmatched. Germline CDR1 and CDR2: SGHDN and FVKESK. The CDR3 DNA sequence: TGTGCCAGCAGCCGGTCGGTAGCGGGGGACGAGCAGTACTTC. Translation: CASSRSVAGDEQYF.

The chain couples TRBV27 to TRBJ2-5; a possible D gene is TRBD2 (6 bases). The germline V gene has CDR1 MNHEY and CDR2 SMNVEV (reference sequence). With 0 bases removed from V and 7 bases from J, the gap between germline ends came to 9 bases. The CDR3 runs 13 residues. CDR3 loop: CASSLSVGGTQYF. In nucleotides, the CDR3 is TGTGCCAGCAGTTTATCGGTCGGGGGGACCCAGTACTTC.

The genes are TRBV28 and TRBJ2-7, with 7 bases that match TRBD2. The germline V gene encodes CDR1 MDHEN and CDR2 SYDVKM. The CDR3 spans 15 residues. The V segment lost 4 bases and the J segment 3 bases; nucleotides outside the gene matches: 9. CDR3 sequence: CASSSSSQRGYEQYF. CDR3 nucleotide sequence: TGTGCCAGCAGTTCCTCATCCCAGCGGGGCTACGAGCAGTACTTC.

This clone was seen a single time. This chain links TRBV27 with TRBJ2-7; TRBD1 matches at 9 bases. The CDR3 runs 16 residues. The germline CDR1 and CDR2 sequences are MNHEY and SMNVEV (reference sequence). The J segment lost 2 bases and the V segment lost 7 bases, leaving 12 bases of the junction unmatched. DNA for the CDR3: TGTGCCAGCAATTCCCAACAGGGGGCCAGGACCTACGAGCAGTACTTC. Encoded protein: CASNSQQGARTYEQYF.

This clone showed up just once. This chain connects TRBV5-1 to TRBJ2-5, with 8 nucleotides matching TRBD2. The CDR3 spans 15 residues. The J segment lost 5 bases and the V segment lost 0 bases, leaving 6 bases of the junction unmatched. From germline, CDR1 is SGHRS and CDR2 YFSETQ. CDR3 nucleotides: TGCGCCAGCAGCTTGGCGGGGGGGCCGCGGGAGACCCAGTACTTC. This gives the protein CASSLAGGPRETQYF.

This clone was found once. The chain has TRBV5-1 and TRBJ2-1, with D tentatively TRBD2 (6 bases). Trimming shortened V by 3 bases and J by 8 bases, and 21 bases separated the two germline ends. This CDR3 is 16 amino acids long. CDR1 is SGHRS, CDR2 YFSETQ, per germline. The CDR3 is CASSSNPRGFEDEQFF. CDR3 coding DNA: TGCGCCAGCAGCTCCAACCCGCGGGGCTTTGAGGATGAGCAGTTCTTC.

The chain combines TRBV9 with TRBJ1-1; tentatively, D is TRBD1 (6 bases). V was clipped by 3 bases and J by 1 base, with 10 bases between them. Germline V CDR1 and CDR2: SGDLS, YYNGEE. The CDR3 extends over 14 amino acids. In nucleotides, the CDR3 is TGTGCCAGCAGCGCCGGGACATCGAACACTGAAGCTTTCTTT. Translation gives CASSAGTSNTEAFF.

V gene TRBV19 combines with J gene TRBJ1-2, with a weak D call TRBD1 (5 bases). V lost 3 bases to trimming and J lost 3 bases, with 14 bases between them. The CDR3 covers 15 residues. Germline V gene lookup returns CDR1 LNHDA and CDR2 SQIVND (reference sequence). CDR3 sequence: CASSIGWGSDYGYTF. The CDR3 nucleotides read TGTGCCAGTAGTATTGGTTGGGGCTCCGACTATGGCTACACCTTC.

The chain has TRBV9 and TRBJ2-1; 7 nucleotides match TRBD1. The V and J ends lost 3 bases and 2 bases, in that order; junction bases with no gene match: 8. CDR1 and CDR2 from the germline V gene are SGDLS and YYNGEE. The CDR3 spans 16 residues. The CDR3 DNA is TGTGCCAGCAGCGGCCGGGACAGCGCGGCCTACAATGAGCAGTTCTTC. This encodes CASSGRDSAAYNEQFF. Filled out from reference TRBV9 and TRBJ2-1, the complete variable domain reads DSGVTQTPKHLITATGQRVTLRCSPRSGDLSVYWYQQSLDQGLQFLIQYYNGEERAKGNILERFSAQQFPDLHSELNLSSLELGDSALYFCASSGRDSAAYNEQFFGPGTRLTVL.

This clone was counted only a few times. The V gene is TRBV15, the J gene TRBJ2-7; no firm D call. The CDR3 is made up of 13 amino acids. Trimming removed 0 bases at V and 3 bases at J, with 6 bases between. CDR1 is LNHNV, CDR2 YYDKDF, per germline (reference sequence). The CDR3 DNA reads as TGTGCCACCAGCAGAGATAGAGTCTACGAGCAGTACTTC. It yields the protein CATSRDRVYEQYF.

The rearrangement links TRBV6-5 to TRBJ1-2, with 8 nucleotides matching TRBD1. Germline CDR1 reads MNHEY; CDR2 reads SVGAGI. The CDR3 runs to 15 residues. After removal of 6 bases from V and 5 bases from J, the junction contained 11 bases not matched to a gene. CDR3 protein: CASSRSGTGDYGYTF. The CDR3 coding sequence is TGTGCCAGCAGCCGAAGCGGGACAGGCGATTATGGCTACACCTTC.

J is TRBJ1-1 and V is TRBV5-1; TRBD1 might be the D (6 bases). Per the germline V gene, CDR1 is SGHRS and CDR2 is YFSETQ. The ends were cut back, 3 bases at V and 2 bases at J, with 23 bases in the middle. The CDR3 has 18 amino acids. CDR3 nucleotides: TGCGCCAGCAGCTGGGCCAGGGGAGGGGAGATTCACAACACTGAAGCTTTCTTT. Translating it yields CASSWARGGEIHNTEAFF.

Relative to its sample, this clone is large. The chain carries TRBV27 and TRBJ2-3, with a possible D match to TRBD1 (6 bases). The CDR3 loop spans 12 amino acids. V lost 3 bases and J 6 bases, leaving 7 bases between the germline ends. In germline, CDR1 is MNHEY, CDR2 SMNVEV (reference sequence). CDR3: CASSFTGDTQYF. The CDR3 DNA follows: TGTGCCAGCAGTTTCACAGGGGATACGCAGTATTTT.

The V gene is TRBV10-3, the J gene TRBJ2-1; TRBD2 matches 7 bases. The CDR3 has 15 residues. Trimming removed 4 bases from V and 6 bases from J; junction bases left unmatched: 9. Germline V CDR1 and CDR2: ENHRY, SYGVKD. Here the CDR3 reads CAISVTLAATNEQFF. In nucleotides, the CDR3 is TGTGCCATCAGTGTAACTCTAGCGGCTACCAATGAGCAGTTCTTC.

The CDR3 nucleotides are TGTGCCAGTAGTAGGGGACAGGGGTTTGCAGATACGCAGTATTTT. Its protein product is CASSRGQGFADTQYF. The rearrangement joins TRBV19 to TRBJ2-3; 10 bases are shared with TRBD1. Trimming took 4 bases from V and 4 from J; bases not matched to a gene: 5. The CDR3 is 15 amino acids. Germline V gene data show CDR1 as LNHDA and CDR2 as SQIVND (reference sequence).

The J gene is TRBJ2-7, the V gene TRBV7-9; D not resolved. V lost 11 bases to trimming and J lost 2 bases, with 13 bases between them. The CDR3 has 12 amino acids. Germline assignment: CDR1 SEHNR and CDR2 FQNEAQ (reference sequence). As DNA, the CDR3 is TGTGCCTCTCTGAGAGGCCCCTACGAGCAGTACTTC. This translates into CASLRGPYEQYF.

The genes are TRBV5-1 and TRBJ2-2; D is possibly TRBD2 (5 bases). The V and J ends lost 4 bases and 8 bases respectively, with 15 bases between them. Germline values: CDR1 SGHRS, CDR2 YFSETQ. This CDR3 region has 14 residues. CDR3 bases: TGCGCCAGCAGCACGGACGTGGGGAGAGGGGAGCTGTTTTTT. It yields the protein CASSTDVGRGELFF.

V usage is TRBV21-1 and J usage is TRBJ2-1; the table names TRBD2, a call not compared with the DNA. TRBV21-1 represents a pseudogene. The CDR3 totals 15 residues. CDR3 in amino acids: CASSKGSIRNNEQFF. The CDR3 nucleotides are TGTGCCAGCAGCAAAGGGAGCATTCGAAACAATGAGCAGTTCTTC.

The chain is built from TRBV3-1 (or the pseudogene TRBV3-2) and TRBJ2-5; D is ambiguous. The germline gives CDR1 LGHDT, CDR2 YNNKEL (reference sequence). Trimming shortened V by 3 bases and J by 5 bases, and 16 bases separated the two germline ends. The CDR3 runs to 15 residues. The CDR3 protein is CASSQRLPAGETQYF. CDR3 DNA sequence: TGTGCCAGCAGCCAGAGGCTTCCCGCCGGGGAGACCCAGTACTTC.

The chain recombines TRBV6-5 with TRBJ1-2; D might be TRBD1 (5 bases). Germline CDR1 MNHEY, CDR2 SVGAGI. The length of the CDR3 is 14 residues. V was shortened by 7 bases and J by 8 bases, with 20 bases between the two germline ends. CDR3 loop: CASKPQGGAQGYTF. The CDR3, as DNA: TGTGCCAGCAAGCCCCAGGGCGGGGCCCAAGGCTACACCTTC.

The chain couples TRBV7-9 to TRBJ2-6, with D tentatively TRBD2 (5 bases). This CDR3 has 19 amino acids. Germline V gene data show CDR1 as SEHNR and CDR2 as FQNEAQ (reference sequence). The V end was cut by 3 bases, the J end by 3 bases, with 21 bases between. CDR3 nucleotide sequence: TGTGCCAGCAGCTTCCGGCGCCCGGGAAGACCAGGTGGGGCCAACGTCCTGACTTTC. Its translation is CASSFRRPGRPGGANVLTF.

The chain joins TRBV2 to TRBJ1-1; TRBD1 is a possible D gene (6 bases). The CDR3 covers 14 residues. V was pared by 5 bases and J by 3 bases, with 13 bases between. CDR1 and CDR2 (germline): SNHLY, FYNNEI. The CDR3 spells CASSITGIDTEAFF. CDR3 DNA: TGTGCCAGCAGTATAACAGGGATCGACACTGAAGCTTTCTTT.

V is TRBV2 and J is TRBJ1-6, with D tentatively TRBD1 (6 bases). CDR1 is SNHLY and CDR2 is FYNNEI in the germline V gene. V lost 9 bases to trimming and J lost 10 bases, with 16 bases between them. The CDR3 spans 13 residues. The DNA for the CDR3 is TGTGCCAGGGGCCAGGGGCGAGGGTCACCCCTCCACTTT. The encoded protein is CARGQGRGSPLHF.

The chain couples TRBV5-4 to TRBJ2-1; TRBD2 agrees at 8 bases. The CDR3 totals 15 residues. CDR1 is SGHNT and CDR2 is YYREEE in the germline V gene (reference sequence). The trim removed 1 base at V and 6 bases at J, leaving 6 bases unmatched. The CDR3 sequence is CASSLSGGLGNEQFF. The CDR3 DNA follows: TGTGCCAGCAGCTTGTCGGGGGGGCTGGGCAATGAGCAGTTCTTC.

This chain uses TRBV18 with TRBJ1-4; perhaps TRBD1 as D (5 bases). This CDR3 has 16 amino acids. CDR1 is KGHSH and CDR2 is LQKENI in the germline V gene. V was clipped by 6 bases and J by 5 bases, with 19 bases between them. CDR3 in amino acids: CASSQNTGTENEKLFF. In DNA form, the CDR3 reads TGTGCCAGCTCGCAAAATACCGGGACTGAGAATGAAAAACTGTTTTTT.

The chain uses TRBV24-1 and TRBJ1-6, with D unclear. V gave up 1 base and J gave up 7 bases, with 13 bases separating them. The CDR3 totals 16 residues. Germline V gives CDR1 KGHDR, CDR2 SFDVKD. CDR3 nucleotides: TGTGCCACCAGTGATTTCCAACGGACTGGGAATTCACCCCTCCACTTT. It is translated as CATSDFQRTGNSPLHF.

CDR3 bases: TGCGCCAGCAGCCCAGGCTCCTACGAGCAGTACTTC. It translates to CASSPGSYEQYF. This sequence joins TRBV5-1 and TRBJ2-7; D not certain. CDR1 and CDR2 (germline): SGHRS, YFSETQ. The CDR3 has 12 amino acids. Trimming left V 4 bases short and J 0 bases short, with 5 bases between.

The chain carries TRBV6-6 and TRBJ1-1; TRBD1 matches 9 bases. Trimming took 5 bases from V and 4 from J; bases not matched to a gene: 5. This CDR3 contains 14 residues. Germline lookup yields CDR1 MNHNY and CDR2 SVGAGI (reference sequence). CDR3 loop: CASSAGTGSTEAFF. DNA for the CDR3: TGTGCCAGCAGTGCCGGGACAGGGTCCACTGAAGCTTTCTTT.

The CDR3 here is CASSEYNSGRRNEQFF. For the CDR3, the DNA is TGTGCCAGCAGTGAATATAATAGCGGGAGGAGAAATGAGCAGTTCTTC. The rearrangement uses TRBV25-1 and TRBJ2-1, with TRBD2 matching 10 bases. CDR1 is MGHDK, CDR2 SYGVNS, per germline. CDR3 length: 16 residues. V dropped 0 bases and J dropped 7; count of bases not matched to a gene: 6. The complete variable domain, with remaining parts taken from reference TRBV25-1 and TRBJ2-1, reads EADIYQTPRYLVIGTGKKITLECSQTMGHDKMYWYQQDPGMELHLIHYSYGVNSTEKGDLSSESTVSRIRTEHFPLTLESARPSHTSQYLCASSEYNSGRRNEQFFGPGTRLTVL.